The 17 T cell receptor beta chains below come from one sample, sequenced in a study of tumour-infiltrating T cells in Burkitt lymphoma. Measured with immunoSEQ multiplex PCR; TCRdb has only the in-frame clones, and not every one. The data contain 7,500 to 9,500 clones, 62% of them seen just once; the ten biggest clones take up roughly 5.1%. Source material: tumor tissue. The source is a human donor with diffuse large B-cell lymphoma.

This clone was seen a handful of times. The rearrangement uses TRBV5-1 and TRBJ1-1; 9 bases are shared with TRBD1. Looked up from germline, CDR1 is SGHRS and CDR2 is YFSETQ. J lost 11 bases, V lost 4 bases, and 12 bases had no gene match. The CDR3 spans 14 residues. CDR3 sequence: CASSPNRGLMEAFF. The CDR3 bases are TGCGCCAGCAGCCCGAACAGGGGGCTAATGGAGGCTTTCTTT.

V is TRBV6-1 and J is TRBJ1-1; D is unclear. The CDR3 contains 14 residues. Between the trimmed V and J ends, which lost 3 bases and 4 bases, there was a span of 12 bases. Germline CDR1 and CDR2: MNHNS and SASEGT. This CDR3 is CASSEVTAVTEAFF. Here the CDR3 DNA reads TGTGCCAGCAGTGAGGTCACCGCTGTCACTGAAGCTTTCTTT.

This clone has only one observation. The J gene is TRBJ1-2, the V gene TRBV6-4, with D uncertain. The CDR3 is made up of 13 amino acids. Germline values: CDR1 MRHNA, CDR2 SNTAGT. Trimming pared 5 bases from V and 4 bases from J, leaving 11 bases between. CDR3: CASSFTGSYGYTF. In DNA form, the CDR3 reads TGTGCCAGCAGTTTCACGGGAAGCTATGGCTACACCTTC.

This clone appeared a single time. The V call is TRBV9, the J call TRBJ1-1, with no clear D. V was cut by 2 bases and J by 3 bases, with 11 bases left in between. CDR3 size: 14 residues. CDR1 is SGDLS, CDR2 YYNGEE, per germline. This CDR3 reads CASSVDVRDTEAFF. The CDR3 DNA is TGTGCCAGCAGCGTCGACGTAAGGGACACTGAAGCTTTCTTT.

This clone occurred a few times. The V gene is TRBV5-1, the J gene TRBJ1-5, with D possibly matching TRBD1 (5 bases). CDR1 is SGHRS, CDR2 YFSETQ, per germline. Deletions cut 0 bases from V and 4 bases from J, with 11 bases between. This CDR3 region has 15 residues. DNA of the CDR3: TGCGCCAGCAGCTTGGGGGCAGGGCAGAATCAGCCCCAGCATTTT. Amino acids: CASSLGAGQNQPQHF.

The CDR3 here is CASTHKGPTYEQYF. The CDR3 DNA is TGTGCCAGCACCCACAAGGGACCGACCTACGAGCAGTACTTC. The chain carries TRBV28 and TRBJ2-7, with D perhaps given as TRBD1 or TRBD2 (5 bases each). Trimming shortened V by 7 bases and J by 2 bases, and 15 bases separated the two germline ends. Per the germline V gene, CDR1 is MDHEN and CDR2 is SYDVKM. The CDR3 sequence is 14 residues long.

The CDR3 DNA sequence: TGCGCCAGCAGCTGGATGGACAGCTCTTCTGGAAACACCATATATTTT. It translates to CASSWMDSSSGNTIYF. The chain has TRBV5-1 and TRBJ1-3; perhaps TRBD1 as D (6 bases). Germline assignment: CDR1 SGHRS and CDR2 YFSETQ. The CDR3 extends over 16 amino acids. Trimming removed 3 bases at V and 1 base at J, with 14 bases between.

This clone was observed a handful of times. The V call is TRBV7-2, the J call TRBJ2-7; D is unresolved. Looked up from germline, CDR1 is SGHTA and CDR2 is FQGNSA. The CDR3 loop spans 17 amino acids. The germline V and J ends were trimmed by 0 bases and 0 bases, with 15 bases remaining between them. The CDR3 bases are TGTGCCAGCAGCTTAGCAACCTCCGCGACGGTCTCCTACGAGCAGTACTTC. Translating it yields CASSLATSATVSYEQYF.

The table lists this clone with a count of one. The genes are TRBV2 and TRBJ1-6, with D possibly matching TRBD1 (6 bases). Trimming pared 3 bases from V and 7 bases from J, leaving 16 bases between. The germline V gene encodes CDR1 SNHLY and CDR2 FYNNEI. CDR3 size: 16 residues. The CDR3 sequence is CASSDKGHYSNSPLHF. The CDR3 nucleotides read TGTGCCAGCAGTGACAAGGGACACTATTCAAATTCACCCCTCCACTTT. The entire variable domain, with the rest obtained from reference TRBV2 and TRBJ1-6, is as follows: EPEVTQTPSHQVTQMGQEVILRCVPISNHLYFYWYRQILGQKVEFLVSFYNNEISEKSEIFDDQFSVERPDGSNFTLKIRSTKLEDSAMYFCASSDKGHYSNSPLHFGNGTRLTVT.

This clone was counted once. The chain is built from TRBV28 and TRBJ2-5; 10 bases align to TRBD1. Germline lookup yields CDR1 MDHEN and CDR2 SYDVKM. The length of the CDR3 is 16 residues. V lost 4 bases to trimming and J lost 4 bases; unmatched junction nucleotides: 9. The CDR3 is CASSSRTGGRRETQYF. CDR3 in DNA: TGTGCCAGCAGTTCTAGGACAGGGGGTAGGAGAGAGACCCAGTACTTC.

This clone has only one observation. The V gene is TRBV27, the J gene TRBJ1-6, with D tentatively TRBD1 (5 bases). V was cut by 3 bases and J by 7 bases, with 10 bases left in between. CDR3 size: 14 residues. Germline assignment: CDR1 MNHEY and CDR2 SMNVEV (reference sequence). CDR3 protein: CASSFEGINSPLHF. CDR3 coding DNA: TGTGCCAGCAGTTTTGAGGGGATCAATTCACCCCTCCACTTT.

The chain employs TRBV4-2 and TRBJ1-1; D possibly corresponds to TRBD1 (6 bases). V dropped 1 base and J dropped 1 base, with 10 bases sitting between them. This CDR3 is built from 15 residues. CDR1 is LGHNA and CDR2 is YNFKEQ in the germline V gene. CDR3 in DNA: TGTGCCAGCAGCCAAGGGACAGCACCGAACACTGAAGCTTTCTTT. Translating gives CASSQGTAPNTEAFF.

This clone has more than one count but fewer than ten. The gene calls are TRBV7-3 and TRBJ2-5, with D tentatively TRBD2 (6 bases). Germline V lookup: CDR1 SGHTA, CDR2 FQGTGA. The CDR3 contains 15 residues. V lost 5 bases, J lost 5 bases, and 18 bases lay in between. As DNA, the CDR3 is TGTGCCAGCAGCCCCCACGGGGGTGCCGGTGAGACCCAGTACTTC. As protein: CASSPHGGAGETQYF.

This clone has just a few counts. The J gene is TRBJ1-4, the V gene TRBV30; D is uncertain. The CDR3 loop spans 13 amino acids. Trimming removed 2 bases from V and 6 bases from J, with 10 bases in between. CDR1 is GTSNPN, CDR2 SVGIG, per germline (reference sequence). In nucleotides, the CDR3 is TGTGCCTGGAGTTCTAGGAGTCATGAAAAACTGTTTTTT. It encodes CAWSSRSHEKLFF.

The rearrangement uses TRBV10-2 and TRBJ1-6, with D perhaps TRBD1 (5 bases). Germline CDR1 and CDR2: WSHSY and SAAADI. CDR3 length: 16 amino acids. V lost 6 bases to trimming and J lost 3 bases, with 15 bases between them. The CDR3 sequence: CASSFGAPFYNSPLHF. DNA of the CDR3: TGCGCCAGCAGCTTCGGGGCCCCCTTCTATAATTCACCCCTCCACTTT.

The chain is built from TRBV18 and TRBJ2-7; a possible D gene is TRBD1 (5 bases). CDR1 KGHSH and CDR2 LQKENI come from the germline V gene. V lost 0 bases and J 2 bases, leaving 5 bases between the germline ends. This CDR3 is 13 amino acids long. CDR3 amino acids: CASSPPTAYEQYF. As DNA, the CDR3 is TGTGCCAGCTCACCACCGACAGCCTACGAGCAGTACTTC.

This sequence joins TRBV4-1 and TRBJ2-1; D might be TRBD2 (7 bases). Germline V gives CDR1 MGHRA, CDR2 YSYEKL. The CDR3 is made up of 18 amino acids. V lost 0 bases and J lost 1, with 16 bases in between. The DNA for the CDR3 is TGCGCCAGCAGCCAAGATAGGGGGGGATCCCTTTCCTACAATGAGCAGTTCTTC. Its translation: CASSQDRGGSLSYNEQFF.